These 10 T cell receptor beta chains were sequenced from one sample in a study of monozygotic twins with inflammatory bowel disease. Reprocessing the 5' RACE reads, TCRdb reports a single entry for every CDR3 protein and omits DNA. Across tens of thousands of distinct CDR3 sequences, the top ten clones capture about 8% of the sample. Sequenced sample: blood. These receptors originate from a human donor with ulcerative colitis or Crohn's disease, or a healthy co-twin of an affected twin (not recorded which).

The gene calls are TRBV2 and TRBJ1-2; checking the TCRdb D call of TRBD1 is not possible without DNA. This CDR3 contains 12 residues. The germline V gene encodes CDR1 SNHLY and CDR2 FYNNEI. This CDR3 reads CATNLVGGGYTF.

The chain has TRBV15 and TRBJ2-4; TCRdb lists TRBD1, though no DNA is available to test this call. Germline V gene lookup returns CDR1 LNHNV and CDR2 YYDKDF (reference sequence). This CDR3 region has 14 residues. CDR3 loop: CATSRSGTKNIQYF.

The chain carries TRBV20-1 and TRBJ2-7; TCRdb's D call, TRBD2, is unchecked because there is no DNA. The CDR3 is 13 amino acids. The germline CDR1 and CDR2 sequences are DFQATT and SNEGSKA (reference sequence). Here the CDR3 reads CSASQGLTYEQYF.

The rearrangement links TRBV6-5 to TRBJ2-5. CDR3 length: 14 residues. CDR1 and CDR2 from the germline V gene are MNHEY and SVGAGI. CDR3 sequence reads: CASSYSGTEETQYF.

V and J are TRBV25-1 and TRBJ1-2; TCRdb outputs TRBD1, but without DNA this stays unchecked. Germline CDR1 is MGHDK and CDR2 is SYGVNS. The CDR3 is 14 residues long. CDR3 loop: CASSKTGPHYGYTF.

V gene TRBV4-1 combines with J gene TRBJ1-1; TCRdb lists TRBD1, though no DNA is available to test this call. The CDR3 has 16 amino acids. Germline V gene sequence: CDR1 MGHRA, CDR2 YSYEKL. This CDR3 is CASSQGRGRRDTEAFF.

This sequence joins TRBV4-1 and TRBJ2-7; TCRdb lists TRBD2, though no DNA is available to test this call. This CDR3 has 18 residues. Germline V gene sequence: CDR1 MGHRA, CDR2 YSYEKL. CDR3: CASSQTVGQPSSTYEQYF.

The rearrangement links TRBV7-8 to TRBJ1-2; TCRdb names TRBD1, which stays unverified in the absence of DNA. The germline V gene has CDR1 SGHVS and CDR2 FQNEAQ. This CDR3 comprises 15 residues. CDR3 region: CASSLFAGRGYGYTF.

The V call is TRBV7-8, the J call TRBJ1-2; TCRdb's D gene call, TRBD1, goes unchecked for lack of DNA. Germline V lookup: CDR1 SGHVS, CDR2 FQNEAQ. The CDR3 extends over 16 amino acids. CDR3: CASSPMIQGYFGGYTF. Full variable domain (outside the CDR3, taken from reference TRBV7-8 and TRBJ1-2): GAGVSQSPRYKVAKRGQDVALRCDPISGHVSLFWYQQALGQGPEFLTYFQNEAQLDKSGLPSDRFFAERPEGSVSTLKIQRTQQEDSAVYLCASSPMIQGYFGGYTFGSGTRLTVV.

The chain recombines TRBV27 with TRBJ2-1; as DNA is missing, the TRBD2 call by TCRdb cannot be tested. CDR3 length: 12 residues. The germline V gene has CDR1 MNHEY and CDR2 SMNVEV (reference sequence). The CDR3 region is CASSGPLDEQFF.